The rows below give T cell receptor beta chains drawn from one sample of a study of T-cell reconstitution after alpha-beta-depleted transplantation in children. From the PCR reads, TCRdb called clonotypes with MiXCR, one entry per CDR3 protein. Here the sample spans some 300,000 distinct CDR3 sequences, 6.5% to 9% being singletons. The material was peripheral blood, obtained 360 days after TCRalphabeta/CD19-depleted stem cell transplant. The origin of the receptors is a female patient between 2 and 15 years old who had a stem cell transplant for Fanconi anemia, so the T cells may come from the graft donor. Both conserved end residues are part of each CDR3. A D gene is named only where the DNA matches it firmly. The size of a clone is reported for some rows only, either as once, few or many, or as a class for expanded clones.

TRBJ2-1 TRBV20-1 - - 13 CSAAVGSGNEQFF TGCAGTGCCGCGGTGGGTAGCGGCAATGAGCAGTTCTTC
TRBJ2-4 TRBV28 many TRBD2 19 CASSLNGLAGALSQNIQYF TGTGCCAGCAGTTTAAATGGCCTAGCGGGTGCCTTATCCCAAAACATTCAGTACTTC
TRBJ1-1 TRBV10-3 many TRBD1 12 CAIKGARTEAFF TGTGCCATCAAGGGGGCGCGGACTGAAGCTTTCTTT
TRBJ2-3 TRBV12-3/TRBV12-4 many - 13 CASSLWDGDTQYF TGTGCCAGCAGTTTATGGGATGGGGATACGCAGTATTTT
TRBJ2-3 TRBV12-3/TRBV12-4 many - 15 CASSLRRISTDTQYF TGTGCCAGCAGTTTACGGAGAATAAGCACAGATACGCAGTATTTT
TRBJ1-1 TRBV25-1 many - 14 CASSPSLWGLDAFF TGTGCCAGCAGCCCCTCCTTGTGGGGATTGGACGCTTTCTTT
TRBJ2-7 TRBV7-9 few - 13 CASSHTWPHEQYF TGTGCCAGCAGTCATACCTGGCCGCACGAGCAGTACTTC
TRBJ2-3 TRBV2 few TRBD1 15 CASRNRDSRTDTQYF TGTGCCAGCAGGAACCGGGACAGCCGCACAGATACGCAGTATTTT
TRBJ2-3 TRBV18 - TRBD1 16 CASSPYRGLSTDTQYF TGTGCCAGCTCACCTTACAGGGGGCTGAGCACAGATACGCAGTATTTT
TRBJ1-2 TRBV11-1 - - 13 CASSLPGSDGYTF TGTGCCAGCAGCTTACCAGGGTCGGATGGCTACACCTTC
TRBJ2-7 TRBV9 many TRBD1 15 CASSVAGQGGYEQYF TGTGCCAGCAGCGTAGCGGGACAGGGAGGCTACGAGCAGTACTTC
TRBJ2-1 TRBV7-6 many TRBD2 15 CASSLVAGEYNEQFF TGTGCCAGCAGCTTAGTAGCGGGAGAATACAATGAGCAGTTCTTC
TRBJ2-1 TRBV28 - - 14 CASSKQALYNEQFF TGTGCCAGCAGTAAGCAGGCACTATACAATGAGCAGTTCTTC
TRBJ1-5 TRBV27 - TRBD1 16 CASSPYSGGLNQPQHF TGTGCCAGCAGTCCTTACTCAGGGGGCCTAAATCAGCCCCAGCATTTT
TRBJ2-1 TRBV7-8 many TRBD1 16 CASSSPSGTGYNEQFF TGTGCCAGCAGCTCACCTTCCGGGACAGGTTACAATGAGCAGTTCTTC
TRBJ2-5 TRBV13 - TRBD1 15 CASSQGTGGEETQYF TGTGCCAGCAGCCAAGGGACAGGGGGAGAAGAGACCCAGTACTTC
TRBJ1-1 TRBV5-1 - TRBD1 15 CASRSYRGLFSEAFF TGCGCCAGCAGATCTTACAGGGGGCTATTTTCTGAAGCTTTCTTT
TRBJ2-2 TRBV7-2 - - 15 CASSRTLTNTGELFF TGTGCCAGCAGCCGGACACTGACGAACACCGGGGAGCTGTTTTTT
TRBJ2-1 TRBV6-5 - - 14 CASSLGPSPSEQFF TGTGCCAGCAGTTTGGGTCCATCCCCCAGTGAGCAGTTCTTC
TRBJ1-3 TRBV20-1 - TRBD1 15 CSATHGTDSGNTIYF TGCAGTGCTACCCACGGGACAGACTCTGGAAACACCATATATTTT
TRBJ2-2 TRBV4-3 many TRBD1 16 CASSQDRDRFTGELFF TGCGCCAGCAGCCAAGATCGGGACAGATTCACCGGGGAGCTGTTTTTT
TRBJ1-2 TRBV28 many - 12 CASSLVGEGYTF TGTGCCAGCAGTTTGGTCGGGGAGGGCTACACCTTC
TRBJ1-4 TRBV28 many TRBD1 15 CASSSLTGGVEKLFF TGTGCCAGCAGTTCCCTAACAGGGGGCGTTGAAAAACTGTTTTTT
TRBJ2-7 TRBV20-1 many - 13 CSALTGRIYEQYF TGCAGTGCTCTAACGGGACGTATCTACGAGCAGTACTTC
TRBJ2-7 TRBV28 few - 13 CASSLSGRDEQYF TGTGCCAGCAGTTTGAGCGGGCGGGACGAGCAGTACTTC
TRBJ2-3 TRBV11-1 - TRBD2 18 CASSWPRNLAGSTDTQYF TGTGCCAGCAGCTGGCCTAGAAACCTAGCGGGAAGCACAGATACGCAGTATTTT
TRBJ2-5 TRBV6-2/TRBV6-3 many TRBD1 13 CASSYRQGRTQYF TGTGCCAGCAGTTACAGACAGGGGAGGACCCAGTACTTC
TRBJ2-1 TRBV12-3/TRBV12-4 many - 15 CASSSHGTFYNEQFF TGTGCCAGCAGTTCGCATGGGACGTTCTACAATGAGCAGTTCTTC
TRBJ2-1 TRBV20-1 few - 15 CSVAWGVSSYNEQFF TGCAGTGTTGCCTGGGGGGTGAGCTCCTACAATGAGCAGTTCTTC
TRBJ1-1 TRBV2 - - 15 CASTERRGGNTEAFF TGTGCCAGCACCGAAAGACGAGGGGGAAACACTGAAGCTTTCTTT